The clone carrying this T cell receptor beta chain was found a few times. This specimen includes other DNA sequences encoding the same CDR3. The data were obtained in a study of blood T cell repertoires in COVID-19. The junction had 3 bases not matched to a gene; V was cut back by 3 bases and J by 5 bases. The CDR3 extends over 13 amino acids. Germline V gene sequence: CDR1 KGHSH, CDR2 LQKENI. Authors' data handling: Amplification of reference gene primers provided the estimated nucleated cell counts. Sequenced by immunoSEQ multiplex PCR; TCRdb stores in-frame clones only, minus some. D and trimming were read from the DNA, whereas the V and J calls and clone size are those reported in that table. This sample has roughly 300,000 clones, with 65% to 90% found just once.

The sequenced sample consisted of PBMCs or T cells enriched from blood (not recorded which). V is TRBV18 and J is TRBJ1-2; 7 bases are a match to TRBD1. The receptor comes from a woman in her thirties or forties with acute COVID-19. CDR3 in amino acids: CASSPGQEYGYTF. CDR3 bases: TGTGCCAGCTCACCCGGACAGGAATATGGCTACACCTTC.